This T cell receptor (beta chain) was sequenced during a study of patients and donors after allogeneic stem cell transplantation. The CDR3 loop spans 17 amino acids. CDR1 is SGHRS, CDR2 YFSETQ, per germline. Between the trimmed V and J ends, which lost 0 bases and 5 bases, there was a span of 17 bases. Each CDR3 protein is one row after TCRdb ran MiXCR on the RT-PCR reads. In the table there are about 87,000 distinct CDR3 sequences, 5% of which are singletons. The chain employs TRBV5-1 and TRBJ2-2; TRBD1 is a possible D gene (6 bases). The source of this sequence is a human donor who was either an allogeneic HSCT recipient or a stem cell or donor lymphocyte infusion donor (not recorded which). It is not recorded whose cells these are; they may come from a transplant donor. The sample comprised blood, either unsorted or a sorted T cell fraction (not recorded which). The chain's CDR3 is CASSLAIQGQGTGELFF. CDR3 bases: TGCGCCAGCAGCTTGGCTATTCAGGGGCAGGGAACCGGGGAGCTGTTTTTT. The whole variable domain, filled in from reference TRBV5-1 and TRBJ2-2, reads KAGVTQTPRYLIKTRGQQVTLSCSPISGHRSVSWYQQTPGQGLQFLFEYFSETQRNKGNFPGRFSGRQFSNSRSEMNVSTLELGDSALYLCASSLAIQGQGTGELFFGEGSRLTVL.